This T cell receptor beta chain is drawn from a study of blood T cell repertoires in COVID-19. The wider study: The cDNA or gDNA used as material had been derived from T cells, B-cell-depleted T cells, or PBMCs.

As processed by the authors: Amplification of reference gene primers was used by the study to estimate nucleated cell counts. The repertoire was sequenced with immunoSEQ multiplex PCR; TCRdb's copy has only in-frame clones and lacks some. D and trimming were read from the DNA, whereas the V and J calls and clone size are those reported in that table. The sample consists of approximately 97,000 clones, just over 90% of them appearing once. V lost 2 bases and J lost 5, with 8 bases in between. Germline loops: CDR1 SGHRS, CDR2 YFSETQ. This CDR3 has 14 amino acids. This chain joins TRBV5-1 and TRBJ1-6; D may be TRBD1 (5 bases). This clonotype was obtained from a man aged 60-69 years with acute or convalescent COVID-19. The source material was peripheral blood. The CDR3 coding sequence is TGCGCCAGCAGCTTTCAAGGGGATAATTCACCCCTCCACTTT. Residues: CASSFQGDNSPLHF.